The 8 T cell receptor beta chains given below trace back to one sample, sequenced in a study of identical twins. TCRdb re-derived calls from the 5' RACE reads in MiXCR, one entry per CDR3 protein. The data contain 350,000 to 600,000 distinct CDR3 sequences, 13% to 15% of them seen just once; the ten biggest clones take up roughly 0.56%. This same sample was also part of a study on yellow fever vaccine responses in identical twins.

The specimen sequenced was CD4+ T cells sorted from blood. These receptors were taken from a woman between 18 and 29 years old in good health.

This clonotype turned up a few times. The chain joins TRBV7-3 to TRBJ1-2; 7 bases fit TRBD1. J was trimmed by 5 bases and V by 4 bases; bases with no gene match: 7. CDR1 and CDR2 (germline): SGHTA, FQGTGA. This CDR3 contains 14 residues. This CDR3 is CASSSGEGAYGYTF. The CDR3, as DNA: TGTGCCAGCAGCTCGGGAGAGGGGGCGTATGGCTACACCTTC.

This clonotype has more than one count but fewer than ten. CDR3 in amino acids: CASSYPTSGGSGEQFF. Here the CDR3 DNA reads TGTGCCAGCAGCTATCCGACTAGCGGGGGGTCAGGTGAGCAGTTCTTC. The chain employs TRBV11-2 and TRBJ2-1, with TRBD2 matching over 13 bases. The length of the CDR3 is 16 residues. CDR1 and CDR2 (germline): SGHAT, FQNNGV. V gave up 4 bases and J gave up 9 bases; unmatched junction bases: 9.

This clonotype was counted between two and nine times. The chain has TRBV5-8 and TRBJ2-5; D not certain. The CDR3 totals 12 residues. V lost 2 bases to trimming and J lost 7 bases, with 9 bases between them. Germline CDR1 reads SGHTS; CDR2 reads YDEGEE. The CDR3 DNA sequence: TGTGCCAGCAGCTTACCCGTCCCGACCCAGTACTTC. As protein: CASSLPVPTQYF.

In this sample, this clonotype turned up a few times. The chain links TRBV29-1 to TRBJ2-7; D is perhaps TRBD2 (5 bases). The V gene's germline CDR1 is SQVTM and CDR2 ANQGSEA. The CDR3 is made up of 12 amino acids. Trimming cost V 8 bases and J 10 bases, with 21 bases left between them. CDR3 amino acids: CSSRTGSGEQYF. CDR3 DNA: TGCAGCTCCAGGACGGGATCTGGGGAACAGTACTTC.

The CDR3 sequence is CASSLALRAPSYNEQFF. CDR3 nucleotides: TGCGCCAGCAGCTTGGCCCTCCGGGCCCCCTCCTACAATGAGCAGTTCTTC. The chain recombines TRBV5-1 with TRBJ2-1; D uncertain. Germline V gives CDR1 SGHRS, CDR2 YFSETQ. The V end was cut by 0 bases, the J end by 0 bases, with 13 bases between. CDR3 length: 17 amino acids.

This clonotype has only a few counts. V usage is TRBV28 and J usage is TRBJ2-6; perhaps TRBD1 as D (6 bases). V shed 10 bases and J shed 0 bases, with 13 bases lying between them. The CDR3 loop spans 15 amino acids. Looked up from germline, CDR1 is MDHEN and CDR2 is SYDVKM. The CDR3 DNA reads TGTGCCATTACCACAGGGACCTCTGGGGCCAACGTCCTGACTTTC. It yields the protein CAITTGTSGANVLTF.

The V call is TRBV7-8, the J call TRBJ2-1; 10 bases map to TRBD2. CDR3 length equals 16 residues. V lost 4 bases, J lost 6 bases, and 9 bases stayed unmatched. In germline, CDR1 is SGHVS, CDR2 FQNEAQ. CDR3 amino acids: CASSSGETSGSNEQFF. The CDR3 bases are TGTGCCAGCAGCTCGGGGGAGACTAGCGGGTCCAATGAGCAGTTCTTC.

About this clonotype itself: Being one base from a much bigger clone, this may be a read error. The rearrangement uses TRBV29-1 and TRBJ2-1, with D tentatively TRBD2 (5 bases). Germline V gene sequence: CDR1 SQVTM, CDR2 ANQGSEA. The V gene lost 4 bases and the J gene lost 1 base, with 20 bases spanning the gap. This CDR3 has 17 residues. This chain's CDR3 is CSVVGIGPRGSYNEQFF. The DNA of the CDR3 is TGCAGCGTTGTAGGGATAGGGCCTAGAGGGTCCTACAATGAGCAGTTCTTC.